Each of the 3 T cell receptor beta chains below was sequenced from the same sample in a study of post-analysis software for immune sequencing data. Study-wide findings and caveats: There were a few TRBV segments more frequent in patients than controls, and TRBV5-6, TRBV5-1 and TRBV20-1 were among them.

No antigen has been assigned to these receptors. Sequencing libraries made from TCR beta cDNA carried unique molecular identifiers. TCRdb analysed the PCR reads with MiXCR anew, one entry per CDR3 protein. This table has some 690,000 distinct CDR3 sequences, 25% to 30% appearing once. The sample taken for sequencing was blood. These receptors all stem from a girl between 10 and 17 years old with multiple sclerosis.

This clonotype has just a few counts. This sequence joins TRBV28 and TRBJ2-7; D might be TRBD1 or TRBD2, each matching 5 bases. The CDR3 consists of 14 residues. Germline CDR1 is MDHEN and CDR2 is SYDVKM. Between the trimmed V and J ends, which lost 4 bases and 10 bases, there was a span of 20 bases. The CDR3 bases are TGTGCCAGCAGTTATAATCGGGGACCATCACATCAGTACTTC. Its translation is CASSYNRGPSHQYF. The entire variable domain, with the rest obtained from reference TRBV28 and TRBJ2-7, is as follows: DVKVTQSSRYLVKRTGEKVFLECVQDMDHENMFWYRQDPGLGLRLIYFSYDVKMKEKGDIPEGYSVSREKKERFSLILESASTNQTSMYLCASSYNRGPSHQYFGPGTRLTVT.

As for this clonotype: Given a much more abundant clone one base away, this may be a read error. V and J are TRBV29-1 and TRBJ2-1; 12 bases fit TRBD1. The V gene end was trimmed by 3 bases and the J gene end by 8 bases; junction bases not matched to a gene: 8. Per germline, CDR1 SQVTM and CDR2 ANQGSEA. The CDR3 loop spans 15 amino acids. The CDR3 DNA reads TGCAGCGTTGATGGTTTGGGACAGGGGGCGGATGAGCAGTTCTTC. Translated: CSVDGLGQGADEQFF.

The chain combines TRBV16 with TRBJ1-2; 8 bases line up with TRBD1. Germline V CDR1 and CDR2: KGHSY, FQNENV. The CDR3 totals 16 residues. Trimming took 4 bases from V and 3 from J; bases not matched to a gene: 10. CDR3 nucleotides: TGTGCCAGCAGCCCGTCGTCACAGGGGGACTACTATGGCTACACCTTC. Translation: CASSPSSQGDYYGYTF.